Listed below are T cell receptor beta chains from one sample, sequenced in a study of cytomegalovirus exposure and HLA in healthy donors. Data came from immunoSEQ multiplex PCR; TCRdb stores just in-frame clones and leaves some out. The repertoire has 90,000 to 120,000 clones, less than 85% of them found once; the top ten carry 14%. What was sequenced was PBMCs. These receptor sequences come from a woman aged 35 to 49 in good health and CMV-seropositive. CDR3s include the opening cysteine and the closing phenylalanine or tryptophan. The D gene is left open where the match is weak. For some rows the clone size is stated as once, few or many, or as a class when expanded; others skip it.

- TRBJ2-5 - TRBV7-9 TGTGCCACTAACAGGTACAGCCAAGAGACCCAGTACTTC CATNRYSQETQYF
- TRBJ2-3 TRBD1 TRBV6-1 TGTGCCAGCAGTGGGAGGACAGGGGGAATAGTCGATACGCAGTATTTT CASSGRTGGIVDTQYF
- TRBJ1-2 - TRBV30 TGTGCCTGGAGTGTACGAGGACTGCCGACTAGGGGCTACACCTTC CAWSVRGLPTRGYTF
- TRBJ2-7 TRBD1 TRBV5-4 TGTGCCAGCAGCGCTGGGACAGGGGGCAGGACCTACGAGCAGTACTTC CASSAGTGGRTYEQYF
- TRBJ2-2 - TRBV10-3 TGTGCCATCAGTACCCCAGGTCCGAACGGGGGCGGGGAGCTGTTTTTT CAISTPGPNGGGELFF
few TRBJ1-1 - TRBV4-2 TGTGCCAGCAGCCCGACGGACAGATTGAACACTGAAGCTTTCTTT CASSPTDRLNTEAFF
- TRBJ2-3 - TRBV9 TGTGCCAGCAGCGTAGGGGGAGGAGGGTCCGCAGATACGCAGTATTTT CASSVGGGGSADTQYF
- TRBJ1-2 - TRBV30 TGTGCCTGGAGTCCGACAGGAAACTATGGCTACACCTTC CAWSPTGNYGYTF
- TRBJ2-2 - TRBV7-8 TGTGCCAGCAGCAAGACAGGATTGAACACCGGGGAGCTGTTTTTT CASSKTGLNTGELFF
- TRBJ1-2 - TRBV12-5 TGTGCTAGTGGTTTTGGGCAGAGGGTCAACTATGGCTACACCTTC CASGFGQRVNYGYTF
- TRBJ2-7 - TRBV1 TGCACCAGCAATGGTGTTAGCGGGGGGGCCACCTACGAGCAGTACTTC CTSNGVSGGATYEQYF
- TRBJ1-5 TRBD1 TRBV18 TGTGCCAGCTCAGAGCGACAGGGACGAGGACAGCCCCAGCATTTT CASSERQGRGQPQHF
- TRBJ2-5 TRBD1 TRBV7-8 TGTGCCAGCAGCTTAACCACAGGGGTGGAAGAGACCCAGTACTTC CASSLTTGVEETQYF
- TRBJ2-5 TRBD1 TRBV9 TGTGCCAGCAGCGTAGCTGCAGGGGGACAAGAGACCCAGTACTTC CASSVAAGGQETQYF
few TRBJ2-7 TRBD1 TRBV25-1 TGTGCCAGCAGTGACAGAAGGACAGGCGTAACCTACGAGCAGTACTTC CASSDRRTGVTYEQYF
- TRBJ1-6 - TRBV7-8 TGTGCCAGCACCCCAGGGCCGGGTTCACCCCTCCACTTT CASTPGPGSPLHF
- TRBJ2-1 TRBD2 TRBV6-6 TGTGCCAGCAGCCGCGACTCGACCGGGAGGCACAATGAGCAGTTCTTC CASSRDSTGRHNEQFF
once TRBJ1-1 - TRBV5-1 TGCGCCAGCAGCTTCGGGACTGAAGCTTTCTTT CASSFGTEAFF
- TRBJ1-1 - TRBV19 TGTGCCAGTAGATTAGGAGGAATGGGGATCACTGAAGCTTTCTTT CASRLGGMGITEAFF
- TRBJ1-5 TRBD1 TRBV6-1 TGTGCCAGCAGTGGCTCCGGGACAGGGCTGGATCAGCCCCAGCATTTT CASSGSGTGLDQPQHF
- TRBJ1-6 - TRBV27 TGTGCCAGCAGTGGGAACGAGGCAGGGAATTCACCCCTCCACTTT CASSGNEAGNSPLHF
- TRBJ2-1 - TRBV14 TGTGCCAGCAGCCAAGAGGTCATGGGGCCCAATCTATTCTTC CASSQEVMGPNLFF
once TRBJ1-2 - TRBV29-1 TGCAGCGATCAAACAGGAATCTATGGCTACACCTTC CSDQTGIYGYTF
- TRBJ1-4 - TRBV6-5 TGTGCCAGCAGTTACCGAGGAGCTATTAATGAAAAACTGTTTTTT CASSYRGAINEKLFF
few TRBJ1-2 TRBD1 TRBV18 TGTGCCAGCTCACTTAGAGGGGGCACAAGTAACTATGGCTACACCTTC CASSLRGGTSNYGYTF
- TRBJ2-1 - TRBV9 TGTGCCAGCAGCGTAGTTCCAGGATCGGGGTACAATGAGCAGTTCTTC CASSVVPGSGYNEQFF